This TCR beta chain was observed in a study of Ad26.COV2.S vaccination and SARS-CoV-2 variants. Noted treatment: around 19 received Ad26.COV2.S at low or high dose, single or two shots; about 5 received placebo; per-sample allocation not given. At day 63 after the first vaccine or placebo injection, samples were drawn. Assay: immunoSEQ multiplex PCR; the TCRdb copy retains only in-frame clones and omits some. The sample shows fewer than 500,000 clones, about 91% of them seen only once. Germline assignment: CDR1 SGDLS and CDR2 YYNGEE. The CDR3 spans 14 residues. V lost 0 bases and J 10 bases, leaving 14 bases between the germline ends.

The sample consisted of peripheral blood, taken in a trial of Ad26.COV2.S vaccine versus placebo. J is TRBJ2-1 and V is TRBV9; tentative D call: TRBD2 (5 bases). This receptor was obtained from a person between 18 and 65 years old who received the Ad26.COV2.S COVID-19 vaccine or a placebo. CDR3: CASSVEVITGEQFF. The CDR3 DNA sequence: TGTGCCAGCAGCGTAGAGGTCATCACGGGGGAGCAGTTCTTC.